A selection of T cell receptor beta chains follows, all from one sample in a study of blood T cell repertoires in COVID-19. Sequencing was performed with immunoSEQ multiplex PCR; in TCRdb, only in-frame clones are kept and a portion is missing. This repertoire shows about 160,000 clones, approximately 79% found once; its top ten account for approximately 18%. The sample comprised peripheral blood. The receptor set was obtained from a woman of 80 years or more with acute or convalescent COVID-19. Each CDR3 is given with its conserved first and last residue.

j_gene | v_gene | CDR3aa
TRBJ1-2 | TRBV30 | CAWSVLAGNGYTF
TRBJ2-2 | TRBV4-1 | CASSQSGLTGELFF
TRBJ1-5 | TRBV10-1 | CASRVEFPNQPQHF
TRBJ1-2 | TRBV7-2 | CASSLAPTRGQNYGYTF
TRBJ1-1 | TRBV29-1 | CSVRQGGSGTEAFF
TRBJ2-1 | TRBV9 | CASSGFSGSSYNEQFF
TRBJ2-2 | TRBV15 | CATSRLDIPIFSPRNTGELFF
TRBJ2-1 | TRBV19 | CASSRQGSEQFF
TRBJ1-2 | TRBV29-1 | CSVTGSSYGYTF
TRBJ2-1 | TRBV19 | CASGTSRNNEQFF
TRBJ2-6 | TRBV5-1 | CASSPVSSGANVLTF
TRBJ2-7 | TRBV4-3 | CASSQAIPAVGGPYEQYF
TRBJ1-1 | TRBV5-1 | CASSLTSGQGAREAFF
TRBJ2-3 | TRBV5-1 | CASSGGQGTDTQYF
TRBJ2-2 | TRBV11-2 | CASSPGLAGAEAGELFF
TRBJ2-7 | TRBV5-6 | CASKHRDRGSYEQYF